These 20 T cell receptor beta chains share one sample of origin, sequenced in a study of human T cells and chemical hapten exposure. TCRdb reprocessed the RACE reads with MiXCR, giving one entry per CDR3 protein. The sample consists of approximately 100,000 distinct CDR3 sequences, 9% to 9.5% of them appearing once. Time point: patch test 2, 6 weeks after DPC sensitization. Treatment denoted: therapeutic diphenylcyclopropenone sensitization with weekly scalp DPC. The input for sequencing was whole blood, taken in connection with sensitization to the hapten diphenylcyclopropenone (DPC). All receptors come from a woman between 35 and 50 years old with alopecia areata. Some clones in this sample may be carry-over from other donors' samples.

In nucleotides, the CDR3 is TGTGCCAGCAGCTTTAGATACAGGGGGAGCTCCTATAATTCACCCCTCCACTTT. This encodes CASSFRYRGSSYNSPLHF. V gene TRBV11-2 combines with J gene TRBJ1-6; 8 bases agree with TRBD1. The V gene's germline CDR1 is SGHAT and CDR2 FQNNGV. The CDR3 is 18 residues long. V lost 3 bases, J lost 0 bases, and 7 bases stayed unmatched. Using reference TRBV11-2 and TRBJ1-6 for the parts outside the CDR3, the full variable domain is EAGVAQSPRYKIIEKRQSVAFWCNPISGHATLYWYQQILGQGPKLLIQFQNNGVVDDSQLPKDRFSAERLKGVDSTLKIQPAKLEDSAVYLCASSFRYRGSSYNSPLHFGNGTRLTVT.

This clonotype showed up just a few times. The genes are TRBV12-3 or TRBV12-4 and TRBJ1-5, with a possible D match to TRBD1 (5 bases). The CDR3 length is 17 residues. Deletions cut 6 bases from V and 0 bases from J, with 18 bases between. The CDR3 is CASRENRDGHSNQPQHF. The DNA for the CDR3 is TGTGCCAGCAGGGAAAACCGGGACGGACATAGCAATCAGCCCCAGCATTTT.

This chain uses TRBV9 with TRBJ1-3; D ambiguous. Trimming cost V 1 base and J 0 bases, with 14 bases left between them. The CDR3 is 17 residues long. CDR1 and CDR2 from the germline V gene are SGDLS and YYNGEE. The CDR3 region is CASSVLMDGLSGNTIYF. In DNA, the CDR3 is TGTGCCAGCAGCGTACTAATGGACGGCCTCTCTGGAAACACCATATATTTT.

This clonotype has a count of ten or more. The J gene is TRBJ2-3, the V gene TRBV7-2; TRBD2 matches at 8 bases. The junction had 5 bases not matched to a gene; V was cut back by 1 base and J by 5 bases. The germline V gene has CDR1 SGHTA and CDR2 FQGNSA. The CDR3 consists of 15 residues. CDR3 amino acids: CASSLVAGGGDTQYF. CDR3 in DNA: TGTGCCAGCAGCTTAGTGGCGGGGGGAGGAGATACGCAGTATTTT.

The chain carries TRBV28 and TRBJ2-1; D tentatively reads TRBD1 or TRBD2 (6 bases each). V was clipped by 7 bases and J by 6 bases, with 16 bases between them. The length of the CDR3 is 14 residues. Germline CDR1 is MDHEN and CDR2 is SYDVKM. CDR3: CASISLGGGNEQFF. The CDR3 nucleotides are TGTGCCAGCATCAGTTTAGGAGGGGGCAATGAGCAGTTCTTC.

This clonotype was seen repeatedly, ten times or more. The chain uses TRBV4-3 and TRBJ1-4; D ambiguous. The CDR3 contains 13 residues. The V end was cut by 1 base, the J end by 7 bases, with 7 bases between. The germline CDR1 and CDR2 sequences are LGHNA and YSLEER. CDR3 amino acids: CASSQGASEKLFF. The CDR3 nucleotides are TGCGCCAGCAGCCAAGGGGCTAGTGAAAAACTGTTTTTT.

This clonotype appeared many times. The chain links TRBV19 to TRBJ1-2, with TRBD1 matching 8 bases. CDR1 LNHDA and CDR2 SQIVND come from the germline V gene (reference sequence). V gave up 5 bases and J gave up 4 bases; unmatched junction bases: 9. This CDR3 spans 15 amino acids. CDR3 residues: CASSFGQGQFYGYTF. The CDR3 DNA follows: TGTGCCAGTAGTTTTGGACAGGGTCAGTTCTATGGCTACACCTTC.

This clonotype occurred a few times. V usage is TRBV6-2 or TRBV6-3 and J usage is TRBJ2-1; tentatively, D is TRBD1 (5 bases). Germline loops: CDR1 MNHEY, CDR2 SVGEGT. The V end lost 6 bases, the J end lost 5 bases, and 11 bases lay between the germline ends. This CDR3 region has 13 residues. CDR3 in amino acids: CASRGQPDNEQFF. CDR3 nucleotide sequence: TGTGCCAGCAGGGGGCAACCAGACAATGAGCAGTTCTTC.

This clonotype was counted many times. The rearrangement links TRBV6-2 or TRBV6-3 to TRBJ1-5; D perhaps matches TRBD1 (5 bases). The V and J ends lost 0 bases and 15 bases respectively, with 15 bases between them. The CDR3 is 13 amino acids. Per germline, CDR1 MNHEY and CDR2 SVGEGT. CDR3 bases: TGTGCCAGCAGTTACTCGAGACGGGGGGAGTTGCATTTT. This gives the protein CASSYSRRGELHF.

This clonotype was seen repeatedly, ten times or more. The chain links TRBV5-6 to TRBJ2-1; 9 bases fit TRBD2. Germline-derived CDR1 and CDR2 are SGHDT and YYEEEE. With 4 bases clipped from V and 8 bases from J, the junction kept 10 bases outside the gene matches. CDR3 size: 15 residues. CDR3 nucleotide sequence: TGTGCCAGCAGCACCCTAGCGGGGCCTTCCCATGAGCAGTTCTTC. It encodes CASSTLAGPSHEQFF.

This clonotype has a count of ten or more. This chain joins TRBV7-2 and TRBJ1-1; D uncertain. The CDR3 is 13 residues long. Germline CDR1 is SGHTA and CDR2 is FQGNSA. V was cut by 5 bases and J by 2 bases, with 9 bases left in between. CDR3 in DNA: TGTGCCAGCAGCCCCCCGGGTAACACTGAAGCTTTCTTT. Amino acid sequence: CASSPPGNTEAFF. Drawing the rest from reference TRBV7-2 and TRBJ1-1, the complete variable domain is GAGVSQSPSNKVTEKGKDVELRCDPISGHTALYWYRQSLGQGLEFLIYFQGNSAPDKSGLPSDRFSAERTGGSVSTLTIQRTQQEDSAVYLCASSPPGNTEAFFGQGTRLTVV.

With respect to this clonotype: A single base separates this from a much larger clone, so it may be a read error. Here the CDR3 reads CSLGFSRGTNYGYTF. The CDR3 nucleotides read TGCAGCCTCGGGTTTAGTCGTGGGACTAACTATGGCTACACCTTC. The chain carries TRBV29-1 and TRBJ1-2; D is unclear. With 8 bases removed from V and 0 bases from J, the gap between germline ends came to 19 bases. CDR3 length equals 15 residues. Germline lookup yields CDR1 SQVTM and CDR2 ANQGSEA.

This sequence joins TRBV18 and TRBJ1-5; D might be TRBD1 (5 bases). CDR1 and CDR2 from the germline V gene are KGHSH and LQKENI. V lost 4 bases to trimming and J lost 5 bases, with 9 bases between them. The CDR3 runs to 13 residues. CDR3: CASSRGSYQPQHF. As DNA, the CDR3 is TGTGCCAGCTCACGGGGGAGTTATCAGCCCCAGCATTTT.

This clonotype occurred a few times. The V and J genes are TRBV7-2 and TRBJ2-1; TRBD2 matches 8 bases. The CDR3 spans 15 residues. Trimming removed 0 bases from V and 9 bases from J; junction bases left unmatched: 7. Germline CDR1 reads SGHTA; CDR2 reads FQGNSA. CDR3 DNA sequence: TGTGCCAGCAGCTTAGCGGGGGTAGCGGGGACTGAGCAGTTCTTC. Translating gives CASSLAGVAGTEQFF. Together with reference TRBV7-2 and TRBJ2-1, the CDR3 gives the full variable domain: GAGVSQSPSNKVTEKGKDVELRCDPISGHTALYWYRQSLGQGLEFLIYFQGNSAPDKSGLPSDRFSAERTGGSVSTLTIQRTQQEDSAVYLCASSLAGVAGTEQFFGPGTRLTVL.

V and J are TRBV29-1 and TRBJ1-4; 11 bases align to TRBD1. With V trimmed by 6 bases and J by 6 bases, 12 bases remained unmatched. Germline V gene lookup returns CDR1 SQVTM and CDR2 ANQGSEA. CDR3 length equals 16 residues. The CDR3 nucleotides read TGCAGCGTCCGGGACAGGGGGTTTCCTCTCCATGAAAAACTGTTTTTT. This encodes CSVRDRGFPLHEKLFF.

This clonotype was counted many times. The chain combines TRBV6-1 with TRBJ2-7; maybe TRBD2 (5 bases). Per germline, CDR1 MNHNS and CDR2 SASEGT. This CDR3 contains 16 residues. V was trimmed by 3 bases and J by 1 base, leaving 16 bases between them. The CDR3 nucleotides are TGTGCCAGCAGTGACCCTGACCGGGGATGGTCCTACGAGCAGTACTTC. It is translated as CASSDPDRGWSYEQYF.

This clonotype was observed a handful of times. The chain combines TRBV3-1 with TRBJ2-3; unclear D gene. The CDR3 consists of 13 residues. Trimming left V 0 bases short and J 8 bases short, with 9 bases between. The germline V gene encodes CDR1 LGHDT and CDR2 YNNKEL (reference sequence). The CDR3 sequence: CASSQDSARTQYF. CDR3 bases: TGTGCCAGCAGCCAAGATTCTGCGCGTACGCAGTATTTT.

The rearrangement uses TRBV7-9 and TRBJ1-2; tentative D call: TRBD1 (6 bases). CDR3 length: 16 amino acids. Germline values: CDR1 SEHNR, CDR2 FQNEAQ (reference sequence). V dropped 4 bases and J dropped 4 bases, with 19 bases sitting between them. CDR3 bases: TGTGCCAGCAGCTCGAATGGGGGGGCGCAAGGCTATGGCTACACCTTC. Translation: CASSSNGGAQGYGYTF. Complete variable domain (other parts from reference TRBV7-9 and TRBJ1-2): DTGVSQNPRHKITKRGQNVTFRCDPISEHNRLYWYRQTLGQGPEFLTYFQNEAQLEKSRLLSDRFSAERPKGSFSTLEIQRTEQGDSAMYLCASSSNGGAQGYGYTFGSGTRLTVV.

This clonotype appeared many times. The chain joins TRBV28 to TRBJ2-7; D remains ambiguous. Germline-derived CDR1 and CDR2 are MDHEN and SYDVKM. Trimming stripped 3 bases from V and 7 bases from J, with 10 bases between. CDR3 length: 12 residues. CDR3 DNA: TGTGCCAGCAGTTTTGGAACGAGGGAGCAGTACTTC. It specifies CASSFGTREQYF.

At least ten counts were recorded for this clonotype. The chain carries TRBV7-9 and TRBJ1-6; TRBD1 is a possible D gene (6 bases). Germline V gene data show CDR1 as SEHNR and CDR2 as FQNEAQ (reference sequence). V was cut by 7 bases and J by 9 bases, with 13 bases left in between. The CDR3 consists of 13 residues. The CDR3 region has the DNA TGTGCCAGCACCCAGGGACACCCTTCACCCCTCCACTTT. Its protein product is CASTQGHPSPLHF.